Reported below is one TCR beta chain. Its antigen is not known. The data were taken from a study of T cells after posttransplantation cyclophosphamide. General study findings and limits: Donor-recipient repertoire similarity was low at 1-2 months, rising over year one. Recipient CMV seropositivity and CMV reactivation strongly tracked TRB clonality. Blood and skin or GI T cell repertoires showed limited TRB overlap.

V lost 5 bases to trimming and J lost 6 bases; unmatched junction nucleotides: 8. Germline values: CDR1 PRHDT, CDR2 FYEKMQ (reference sequence). This CDR3 is built from 15 residues. Busulfan-fludarabine conditioning, marrow transplant, and cyclophosphamide on days +3 and +4 were administered. This table comes from immunoSEQ multiplex PCR, and its TCRdb copy is limited to in-frame clones, with some not included. The repertoire holds 6,000 to 7,500 clones, with roughly 80% as singletons. The receptor was isolated from a female patient aged 50-59 years who received an allogeneic stem cell transplant from a related donor, was CMV-positive, and had no GVHD. Some T cells may arise from the graft donor. The chain joins TRBV13 to TRBJ2-1, with 9 nucleotides matching TRBD2. The sequencing here drew on PBMCs, taken after allogeneic stem cell transplant with posttransplant cyclophosphamide. CDR3 sequence reads: CASSPRGGGANEQFF. The DNA for the CDR3 is TGTGCCAGCAGCCCGCGAGGCGGGGGGGCCAATGAGCAGTTCTTC.